The source of this TCR beta chain is a study of OX40 agonist ivuxolimab in advanced cancers. Overall study results and limits: Among T cells, CD8+ cells averaged more expanded clones than CD4+ cells.

Sequencing used immunoSEQ multiplex PCR; TCRdb keeps in-frame clones, though not all of them. The table shows over 35,000 clones, with roughly 90% occurring only once. As regards this clone: Antigen: not known.

This CDR3 contains 14 residues. V trimming: 2 bases; J trimming: 6 bases; junction bases outside the gene matches: 5. The germline gives CDR1 SEHNR, CDR2 FQNEAQ (reference sequence). This chain uses TRBV7-9 with TRBJ2-7, with 9 bases that match TRBD1. The sample here was CD4+ or CD8+ T cells sorted from blood, taken in a trial of the OX40 agonist ivuxolimab. This sequence originates from an adult with an advanced solid tumor such as melanoma, head and neck, liver or kidney cancer. This CDR3 is CASSLRDRDLEQYF. The CDR3 DNA reads as TGTGCCAGCAGCTTACGGGACAGGGATCTCGAGCAGTACTTC.